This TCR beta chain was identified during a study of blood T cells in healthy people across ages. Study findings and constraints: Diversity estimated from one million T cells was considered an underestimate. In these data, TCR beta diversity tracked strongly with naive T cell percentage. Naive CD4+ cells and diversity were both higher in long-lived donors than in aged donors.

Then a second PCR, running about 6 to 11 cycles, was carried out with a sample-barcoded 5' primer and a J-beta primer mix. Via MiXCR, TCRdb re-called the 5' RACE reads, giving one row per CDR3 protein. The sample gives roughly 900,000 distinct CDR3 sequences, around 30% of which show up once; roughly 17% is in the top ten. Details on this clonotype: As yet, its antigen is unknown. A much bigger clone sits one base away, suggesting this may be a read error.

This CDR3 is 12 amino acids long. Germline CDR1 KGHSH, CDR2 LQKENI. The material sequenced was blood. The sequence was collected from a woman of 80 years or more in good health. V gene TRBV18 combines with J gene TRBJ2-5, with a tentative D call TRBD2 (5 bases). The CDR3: CASSPMGETRYF. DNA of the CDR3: TGTGCCAGCTCACCAATGGGAGAGACCCGGTACTTC.